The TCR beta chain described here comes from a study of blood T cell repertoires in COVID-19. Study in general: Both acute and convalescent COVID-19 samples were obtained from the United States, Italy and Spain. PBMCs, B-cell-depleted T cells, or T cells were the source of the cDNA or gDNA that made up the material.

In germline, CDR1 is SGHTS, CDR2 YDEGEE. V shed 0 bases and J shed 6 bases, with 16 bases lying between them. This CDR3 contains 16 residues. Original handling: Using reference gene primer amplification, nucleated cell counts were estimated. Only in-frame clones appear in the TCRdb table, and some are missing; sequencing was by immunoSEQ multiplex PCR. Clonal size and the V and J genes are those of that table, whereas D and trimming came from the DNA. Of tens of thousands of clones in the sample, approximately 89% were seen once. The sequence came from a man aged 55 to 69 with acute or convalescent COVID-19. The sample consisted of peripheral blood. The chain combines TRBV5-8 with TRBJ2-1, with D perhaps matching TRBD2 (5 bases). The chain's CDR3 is CASSLDGEIPSNEQFF. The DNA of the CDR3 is TGTGCCAGCAGCTTGGATGGGGAGATTCCTTCCAATGAGCAGTTCTTC.